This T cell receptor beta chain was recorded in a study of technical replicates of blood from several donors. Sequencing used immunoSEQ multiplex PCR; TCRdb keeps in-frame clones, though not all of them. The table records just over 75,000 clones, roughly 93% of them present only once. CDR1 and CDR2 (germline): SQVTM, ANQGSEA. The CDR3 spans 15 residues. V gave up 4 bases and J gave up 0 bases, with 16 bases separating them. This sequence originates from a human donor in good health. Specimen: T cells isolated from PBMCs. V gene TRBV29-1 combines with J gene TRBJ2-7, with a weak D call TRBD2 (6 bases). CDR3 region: CSVGGGRGPSYEQYF. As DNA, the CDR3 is TGCAGCGTTGGGGGAGGCCGCGGGCCCTCCTACGAGCAGTACTTC.